This entry lists 4 T cell receptor beta chains sequenced from one sample in a study of radiation and T cells in renal cell carcinoma. Time point specified: blood 4 weeks post-SBRT, at nephrectomy. Described treatment: 15 Gy SBRT to primary tumor, nephrectomy 4 weeks later. Assay used: immunoSEQ multiplex PCR; TCRdb lists only in-frame clones, some missing. Counted here are under 100,000 clones, around four fifths occurring once; the ten biggest clones make up 9.4%. Specimen: blood, collected from a patient whose treatment included radiotherapy and nephrectomy. Receptor source: a man aged 50 or older with renal cell carcinoma.

The chain employs TRBV11-3 and TRBJ2-1; D remains ambiguous. CDR1 is SGHNT and CDR2 is YENEEA in the germline V gene. The CDR3 has 17 residues. Trimming left V 1 base short and J 0 bases short, with 13 bases between. The CDR3 spells CASSLGTAPNSYNEQFF. The CDR3 DNA reads TGTGCCAGCAGCTTAGGGACCGCCCCCAACTCCTACAATGAGCAGTTCTTC.

The chain recombines TRBV19 with TRBJ1-3, with unresolved D. V was pared by 4 bases and J by 0 bases, with 7 bases between. CDR1 is LNHDA, CDR2 SQIVND, per germline (reference sequence). This CDR3 is 14 amino acids long. For the CDR3, the DNA is TGTGCCAGTAGTAGGCAGAGCTCTGGAAACACCATATATTTT. Its translation is CASSRQSSGNTIYF.

The CDR3 DNA follows: TGTGCCAGCAGCTCCAGACCGACACGAACCAATGAGCAGTTCTTC. It translates to CASSSRPTRTNEQFF. The chain has TRBV7-9 and TRBJ2-1; D is unclear. CDR1 and CDR2 (germline): SEHNR, FQNEAQ (reference sequence). CDR3 length: 15 amino acids. Trimming left V 4 bases short and J 6 bases short, with 16 bases between.

The genes are TRBV6-5 and TRBJ1-2; D is unresolved. Per the germline V gene, CDR1 is MNHEY and CDR2 is SVGAGI. The ends were cut back, 4 bases at V and 4 bases at J, with 10 bases in the middle. The CDR3 contains 13 residues. CDR3 loop: CASSLTSSYGYTF. Here the CDR3 DNA reads TGTGCCAGCAGTTTAACCAGCTCCTATGGCTACACCTTC.